This passage covers 28 T cell receptor beta chains from one sample sequenced in a study of blood T cell repertoires in COVID-19. Produced via immunoSEQ multiplex PCR; TCRdb's table is partial and in-frame only. Of hundreds of thousands of clones listed, roughly 86% are singletons. The material sequenced was peripheral blood. The receptor source for this set is a woman younger than 45 with acute or convalescent COVID-19.

The V call is TRBV9, the J call TRBJ2-1; D possibly corresponds to TRBD2 (6 bases). This CDR3 has 14 residues. Germline-derived CDR1 and CDR2 are SGDLS and YYNGEE. V lost 0 bases, J lost 8 bases, and 12 bases lay in between. The CDR3 protein is CASSVGVAVYEQFF. The CDR3, as DNA: TGTGCCAGCAGCGTAGGAGTAGCGGTCTATGAGCAGTTCTTC.

The chain employs TRBV19 and TRBJ1-5; TRBD1 agrees at 7 bases. Germline V gene sequence: CDR1 LNHDA, CDR2 SQIVND (reference sequence). The CDR3 is made up of 14 amino acids. V shed 3 bases, J shed 5 bases, and the junction held 4 bases outside the gene matches. This CDR3 is CASSIRGKDQPQHF. CDR3 bases: TGTGCCAGTAGTATCAGGGGGAAAGATCAGCCCCAGCATTTT.

This clone was counted a single time. The V gene is TRBV27, the J gene TRBJ2-5, with D possibly being TRBD1 (5 bases). The germline gives CDR1 MNHEY, CDR2 SMNVEV (reference sequence). The V end lost 3 bases, the J end lost 5 bases, and 13 bases lay between the germline ends. The CDR3 contains 14 residues. CDR3 sequence: CASSFSRARETQYF. As DNA, the CDR3 is TGTGCCAGCAGTTTCTCCAGGGCCAGGGAGACCCAGTACTTC.

The chain recombines TRBV11-2 with TRBJ1-5; tentatively, D is TRBD1 (6 bases). CDR3 length: 14 amino acids. Trimming cost V 3 bases and J 3 bases, with 9 bases left between them. The germline CDR1 and CDR2 sequences are SGHAT and FQNNGV. In DNA, the CDR3 is TGTGCCAGCAGCTTGGGACACACCAATCAGCCCCAGCATTTT. As protein: CASSLGHTNQPQHF.

The V call is TRBV12-5, the J call TRBJ2-1, with 9 bases matching TRBD2. The CDR3 length is 13 residues. From germline, CDR1 is LGHNT and CDR2 FRNRAP. V dropped 0 bases and J dropped 10; count of bases not matched to a gene: 1. Here the CDR3 DNA reads TGTGCTAGTGGTTTGGTAAGCGGGAGGGAGCAGTTCTTC. Its protein product is CASGLVSGREQFF.

J is TRBJ1-2 and V is TRBV2; 9 bases line up with TRBD1. V lost 0 bases, J lost 4 bases, and 3 bases stayed unmatched. The CDR3 consists of 15 residues. Germline CDR1 reads SNHLY; CDR2 reads FYNNEI. In DNA, the CDR3 is TGTGCCAGCAGTGAAGCCGGGACAGGGTCCTATGGCTACACCTTC. Residues: CASSEAGTGSYGYTF. Drawing the rest from reference TRBV2 and TRBJ1-2, the complete variable domain is EPEVTQTPSHQVTQMGQEVILRCVPISNHLYFYWYRQILGQKVEFLVSFYNNEISEKSEIFDDQFSVERPDGSNFTLKIRSTKLEDSAMYFCASSEAGTGSYGYTFGSGTRLTVV.

The V gene is TRBV4-3, the J gene TRBJ1-6, with D unclear. Deletions cut 0 bases from V and 10 bases from J, with 16 bases between. CDR1 and CDR2 from the germline V gene are LGHNA and YSLEER. There are 16 residues in the CDR3. CDR3 nucleotide sequence: TGCGCCAGCAGCCAAGATCAGACTCCGCGGCGGTCACCCCTCCACTTT. It translates to CASSQDQTPRRSPLHF.

The gene calls are TRBV11-2 and TRBJ2-7, with D maybe TRBD2 (5 bases). The ends were cut back, 6 bases at V and 4 bases at J, with 19 bases in the middle. This CDR3 comprises 15 residues. CDR1 and CDR2 (germline): SGHAT, FQNNGV. The DNA of the CDR3 is TGTGCCAGCAGTCTAACGGGAACTTCGGGGTACGAGCAGTACTTC. Translating it yields CASSLTGTSGYEQYF.

The chain recombines TRBV9 with TRBJ1-3, with D maybe TRBD1 (5 bases). Trimming cost V 0 bases and J 2 bases, with 12 bases left between them. Per germline, CDR1 SGDLS and CDR2 YYNGEE. CDR3 length: 16 amino acids. The CDR3 bases are TGTGCCAGCAGCGTAGACCAGGGATCCACTGGAAACACCATATATTTT. Translation: CASSVDQGSTGNTIYF. The complete variable domain, with remaining parts taken from reference TRBV9 and TRBJ1-3, reads DSGVTQTPKHLITATGQRVTLRCSPRSGDLSVYWYQQSLDQGLQFLIQYYNGEERAKGNILERFSAQQFPDLHSELNLSSLELGDSALYFCASSVDQGSTGNTIYFGEGSWLTVV.

The chain has TRBV12-2 and TRBJ2-3; TRBD2, the D gene given by the table, was not confirmed from the DNA. TRBV12-2 is a documented pseudogene. This CDR3 is built from 18 residues. The CDR3 loop is CASRLDWATSEPRGEEDF. The DNA of the CDR3 is TGTGCAAGTCGCTTAGATTGGGCTACTAGCGAGCCCCGCGGGGAGGAGGATTTT.

The chain combines TRBV30 with TRBJ2-2; a weak D match, TRBD2 (5 bases). V was pared by 2 bases and J by 2 bases, with 15 bases between. Germline V gene data show CDR1 as GTSNPN and CDR2 as SVGIG (reference sequence). The CDR3 loop spans 16 amino acids. DNA of the CDR3: TGTGCCTGGAGTCGTACTAGTCTGGGAAACACCGGGGAGCTGTTTTTT. It codes for CAWSRTSLGNTGELFF.

There are a few counts of this clone. CDR3 coding DNA: TGTGCCAGCAGTCGGGACAGCCCCTACGAGCAGTACTTC. Residues: CASSRDSPYEQYF. The gene calls are TRBV6-6 and TRBJ2-7; 7 nucleotides match TRBD1. Trimming took 5 bases from V and 2 from J; bases not matched to a gene: 3. CDR1 MNHNY and CDR2 SVGAGI come from the germline V gene (reference sequence). The CDR3 contains 13 residues.

V and J are TRBV19 and TRBJ2-2, with 9 bases identical to TRBD1. The germline V gene encodes CDR1 LNHDA and CDR2 SQIVND (reference sequence). CDR3 length equals 15 residues. The V segment lost 2 bases and the J segment 6 bases; nucleotides outside the gene matches: 4. CDR3 sequence: CASSINRGRPGELFF. CDR3 DNA sequence: TGTGCCAGTAGTATAAACAGGGGGCGCCCCGGGGAGCTGTTTTTT.

The V gene is TRBV18, the J gene TRBJ1-6; perhaps TRBD1 as D (6 bases). Germline V gives CDR1 KGHSH, CDR2 LQKENI. Trimming cost V 5 bases and J 7 bases, with 9 bases left between them. The CDR3 spans 13 residues. The CDR3 bases are TGTGCCAGCTCAGACGGGACAAATTCACCCCTCCACTTT. It codes for CASSDGTNSPLHF.

This chain connects TRBV18 to TRBJ2-7; 12 bases are a match to TRBD1. Losses at the gene ends were 5 bases for V and 3 bases for J; bases not matched to a gene: 17. Germline CDR1 is KGHSH and CDR2 is LQKENI. CDR3 length equals 19 residues. This chain's CDR3 is CASSVTGTGGGSNYYEQYF. The CDR3 nucleotides read TGTGCCAGCTCAGTCACCGGGACAGGGGGCGGTAGCAATTACTACGAGCAGTACTTC.

V usage is TRBV29-1 and J usage is TRBJ2-6; D possibly corresponds to TRBD1 (5 bases). The germline V gene encodes CDR1 SQVTM and CDR2 ANQGSEA. V was clipped by 8 bases and J by 0 bases, with 11 bases between them. The CDR3 runs to 14 residues. The CDR3 spells CSFGQGSGANVLTF. The CDR3 DNA is TGCAGCTTTGGCCAGGGCTCTGGGGCCAACGTCCTGACTTTC.

This clone is a singleton in its sample. V gene TRBV19 combines with J gene TRBJ1-3, with TRBD1 identical over 7 bases. V trimming: 3 bases; J trimming: 4 bases; junction bases outside the gene matches: 3. Germline V gene lookup returns CDR1 LNHDA and CDR2 SQIVND (reference sequence). CDR3 size: 14 residues. CDR3 in amino acids: CASSMRGPGNTIYF. The CDR3, as DNA: TGTGCCAGTAGTATGAGGGGGCCAGGAAACACCATATATTTT.

The V call is TRBV3-1 (or the pseudogene TRBV3-2), the J call TRBJ1-5; TRBD1 aligns across 8 bases. J gave up 5 bases and V 10 bases, and 4 bases lay outside the gene matches. CDR1 and CDR2 (germline): LGHDT, YNNKEL (reference sequence). The CDR3 has 12 residues. The CDR3 coding sequence is TGTGCCAACGACAGGGGCGATCAGCCCCAGCATTTT. Translated, it gives CANDRGDQPQHF.

This chain uses TRBV11-3 with TRBJ1-4, with TRBD1 matching over 9 bases. Germline CDR1 SGHNT, CDR2 YENEEA. After removal of 4 bases from V and 6 bases from J, the junction contained 9 bases not matched to a gene. This CDR3 has 16 amino acids. This CDR3 is CASSSSIRDRDEKLFF. DNA for the CDR3: TGTGCCAGCAGCTCCAGCATCCGGGACAGGGATGAAAAACTGTTTTTT.

This chain uses TRBV10-3 with TRBJ2-3; no definite D call. Germline CDR1 ENHRY, CDR2 SYGVKD. With 0 bases removed from V and 4 bases from J, the gap between germline ends came to 8 bases. CDR3 length: 14 residues. CDR3 in DNA: TGTGCCATCAGTGAGTCGAAGCTCTCAGATACGCAGTATTTT. Translated: CAISESKLSDTQYF.

V gene TRBV7-9 combines with J gene TRBJ2-7; 9 nucleotides line up with TRBD2. Germline CDR1 is SEHNR and CDR2 is FQNEAQ (reference sequence). This CDR3 region has 16 residues. V dropped 4 bases and J dropped 0; count of bases not matched to a gene: 7. The CDR3 DNA sequence: TGTGCCAGCAGCTCCACCGGGACTAGCAACTCCTACGAGCAGTACTTC. Protein: CASSSTGTSNSYEQYF.

V is TRBV9 and J is TRBJ2-3, with D possibly TRBD1 on 6 matching bases. Per the germline V gene, CDR1 is SGDLS and CDR2 is YYNGEE. Trimming took off 4 bases at V and 4 bases at J, with 16 bases between the two ends. This CDR3 is built from 15 residues. The CDR3 is CASSLKTGIADTQYF. As DNA, the CDR3 is TGTGCCAGCAGCCTAAAAACAGGGATTGCAGATACGCAGTATTTT.

The V gene is TRBV29-1, the J gene TRBJ1-1; tentative D call: TRBD1 (5 bases). The CDR3 is 11 amino acids. V lost 8 bases and J 8 bases, leaving 15 bases between the germline ends. In germline, CDR1 is SQVTM, CDR2 ANQGSEA. The CDR3 region has the DNA TGCAGCACGGGGGTTTGGAGCGAAGCTTTCTTT. Translating gives CSTGVWSEAFF.

The chain uses TRBV24-1 and TRBJ1-3; 7 bases line up with TRBD1. V was clipped by 5 bases and J by 8 bases; unmatched bases: 5. This CDR3 comprises 13 residues. CDR1 and CDR2 from the germline V gene are KGHDR and SFDVKD. In DNA, the CDR3 is TGTGCCACCAGTGCAGGGGGTTGGGACACCATATATTTT. It translates to CATSAGGWDTIYF.

The V call is TRBV7-9, the J call TRBJ1-1; 7 bases are shared with TRBD1. V trimming: 5 bases; J trimming: 6 bases; junction bases outside the gene matches: 9. From germline, CDR1 is SEHNR and CDR2 FQNEAQ (reference sequence). The length of the CDR3 is 14 residues. The DNA for the CDR3 is TGTGCCAGCAGCCTCCCCGGACAGGCGCCTGAAGCTTTCTTT. Amino acid sequence: CASSLPGQAPEAFF.

The chain links TRBV9 to TRBJ1-6, with TRBD1 matching 8 bases. Germline V gene data show CDR1 as SGDLS and CDR2 as YYNGEE. V shed 3 bases, J shed 7 bases, and the junction held 6 bases outside the gene matches. CDR3 length equals 15 residues. The CDR3 bases are TGTGCCAGCAGCGGGACAGGGATACGGAATTCACCCCTCCACTTT. Translation: CASSGTGIRNSPLHF. The whole variable domain, remainder taken from reference TRBV9 and TRBJ1-6, is DSGVTQTPKHLITATGQRVTLRCSPRSGDLSVYWYQQSLDQGLQFLIQYYNGEERAKGNILERFSAQQFPDLHSELNLSSLELGDSALYFCASSGTGIRNSPLHFGNGTRLTVT.

This rearrangement joins TRBV7-9 to TRBJ2-7; 7 bases fit TRBD1. CDR3 length equals 14 residues. The J segment lost 3 bases and the V segment lost 5 bases, leaving 7 bases of the junction unmatched. The germline V gene has CDR1 SEHNR and CDR2 FQNEAQ (reference sequence). In DNA form, the CDR3 reads TGTGCCAGCAGCCCACAGGGGTACGGCTACGAGCAGTACTTC. It codes for CASSPQGYGYEQYF.

This clone has only one observation. The chain recombines TRBV6-5 with TRBJ2-7; 10 nucleotides align to TRBD1. The germline V gene has CDR1 MNHEY and CDR2 SVGAGI. V lost 8 bases to trimming and J lost 2 bases; unmatched junction nucleotides: 6. The CDR3 is 14 amino acids. Written as DNA, the CDR3 is TGTGCCAGCGGACCGGGACAGGGGCCCTACGAGCAGTACTTC. It encodes CASGPGQGPYEQYF.